This T cell receptor beta chain appears in the sequencing data of a study of blood T cells in healthy people across ages. Study-wide results and limits: When set beside aged donors, long-lived donors presented more naive CD4+ cells and higher diversity.

Next came a second PCR, run for roughly 7 to 12 cycles, which used a sample-barcoded 5' primer along with a J-beta primer mix. TCRdb used MiXCR to reprocess the 5' RACE reads, holding one entry per CDR3 protein. In the table there are hundreds of thousands of distinct CDR3 sequences, around three fifths of which are singletons. As to this clonotype: Its antigen is unidentified.

This CDR3 has 15 residues. V shed 2 bases, J shed 3 bases, and the junction held 9 bases outside the gene matches. Germline CDR1 is DFQATT and CDR2 is SNEGSKA (reference sequence). Sample: blood. This sequence was found in a man aged 35-49 years in good health. V gene TRBV20-1 combines with J gene TRBJ2-7; TRBD1 aligns across 8 bases. The CDR3 nucleotides are TGCAGTGCTAGAATCGAGACAGGGGTTCTCTACGAGCAGTACTTC. As protein: CSARIETGVLYEQYF.